Listed below are T cell receptor beta chains from one sample, sequenced in a study of T cell responses to AZD1222 COVID-19 vaccine. The protocol was immunoSEQ multiplex PCR, while the TCRdb copy is restricted to in-frame clones and leaves out a portion. The sample contains roughly 110,000 clones, about nine tenths of which appear only once. Sequences were derived from peripheral blood, sampled on day 0 of AZD1222 vaccination. The receptors come from an adult in good health. Each CDR3 is given with its conserved first and last residue. The order of the fields is V gene, D gene, clone size, J gene, CDR3 DNA, CDR3 protein. D genes are given only for firm matches. Size tells how often a clone was seen (once, few, many) or the class of an expanded clone, and some rows leave it out.

v_gene: TRBV27; d_gene: .; abundance: .; j_gene: TRBJ2-7; CDR3nt: TGTGCCAGCACCGATGGACTGGAGCAGTACTTC; CDR3aa: CASTDGLEQYF
v_gene: TRBV10-3; d_gene: TRBD2; abundance: .; j_gene: TRBJ2-1; CDR3nt: TGTGCCATCCTGGGCGGGAGCTCCTACAATGAGCAGTTCTTC; CDR3aa: CAILGGSSYNEQFF
v_gene: TRBV3-1/TRBV3-2; d_gene: TRBD2; abundance: .; j_gene: TRBJ2-7; CDR3nt: TGTGCCAGCAGCCGGATGACTAGCAAATTAGGCGAGCAGTACTTC; CDR3aa: CASSRMTSKLGEQYF
v_gene: TRBV11-2; d_gene: .; abundance: once; j_gene: TRBJ1-2; CDR3nt: TGTGCCAGCAGCTTAGAGGATGGGGGTGGCTACACCTTC; CDR3aa: CASSLEDGGGYTF
v_gene: TRBV5-4; d_gene: .; abundance: .; j_gene: TRBJ2-7; CDR3nt: TGTGCCAGCAGCTTGAAGAGGGAGACCCCCTACGAGCAGTACTTC; CDR3aa: CASSLKRETPYEQYF
v_gene: TRBV9; d_gene: .; abundance: .; j_gene: TRBJ1-1; CDR3nt: TGTGCCAGCAGCGTAGGGGGGGGGCACACTGAAGCTTTCTTT; CDR3aa: CASSVGGGHTEAFF
v_gene: TRBV19; d_gene: .; abundance: few; j_gene: TRBJ2-2; CDR3nt: TGTGCCAGTAGTATAATACAGGGCGGGGAGCTGTTTTTT; CDR3aa: CASSIIQGGELFF
v_gene: TRBV5-4; d_gene: .; abundance: .; j_gene: TRBJ1-2; CDR3nt: TGTGCCAGCAGCCCGACAGGTTCGGATGGCTACACCTTC; CDR3aa: CASSPTGSDGYTF
v_gene: TRBV7-6; d_gene: TRBD2; abundance: few; j_gene: TRBJ2-1; CDR3nt: TGTGCCAGCAGCTGGACTAGCGGGAGAAAAGGTGGCAATGAGCAGTTCTTC; CDR3aa: CASSWTSGRKGGNEQFF
v_gene: TRBV19; d_gene: TRBD1; abundance: few; j_gene: TRBJ1-1; CDR3nt: TGTGCCAGTAGTACCCGACAGGGGGAAAGGAACACTGAAGCTTTCTTT; CDR3aa: CASSTRQGERNTEAFF
v_gene: TRBV4-2; d_gene: .; abundance: .; j_gene: TRBJ2-3; CDR3nt: TGTGCCAGCAGCCAAGAAGGTGCTGGCGGATCGCAGTATTTT; CDR3aa: CASSQEGAGGSQYF
v_gene: TRBV11-2; d_gene: TRBD2; abundance: once; j_gene: TRBJ2-3; CDR3nt: TGTGCCAGCAGCTTAGTTGGCGGGGGGCACACAGATACGCAGTATTTT; CDR3aa: CASSLVGGGHTDTQYF
v_gene: TRBV6-2/TRBV6-3; d_gene: .; abundance: .; j_gene: TRBJ2-7; CDR3nt: TGTGCCAGCAGTTACAGGCTAGCTCCTCCCTACGAGCAGTACTTC; CDR3aa: CASSYRLAPPYEQYF
v_gene: TRBV5-6; d_gene: .; abundance: .; j_gene: TRBJ1-3; CDR3nt: TGTGCCAGCAGCATCCCTGGAAACACCATATATTTT; CDR3aa: CASSIPGNTIYF
v_gene: TRBV10-2; d_gene: .; abundance: few; j_gene: TRBJ1-4; CDR3nt: TGCGCCAGCAGTGAAGTGGGGAGGGAAAAACTGTTTTTT; CDR3aa: CASSEVGREKLFF
v_gene: TRBV9; d_gene: .; abundance: .; j_gene: TRBJ1-2; CDR3nt: TGTGCCAGCAGCGTAGAAGCATCCTCCTATGGCTACACCTTC; CDR3aa: CASSVEASSYGYTF
v_gene: TRBV4-2; d_gene: .; abundance: .; j_gene: TRBJ2-1; CDR3nt: TGTGCCAGCAGCCAAGAAAACCCCAGGGATGAGCAGTTCTTC; CDR3aa: CASSQENPRDEQFF
v_gene: TRBV2; d_gene: TRBD1; abundance: .; j_gene: TRBJ2-3; CDR3nt: TGTGCCAGCAGTCACAGGGGGCTCGGGACAGATACGCAGTATTTT; CDR3aa: CASSHRGLGTDTQYF
v_gene: TRBV13; d_gene: TRBD2; abundance: .; j_gene: TRBJ2-7; CDR3nt: TGTGCCAGCAGCTTGGGCGGGGGTGGTTCCGAGCAGTACTTC; CDR3aa: CASSLGGGGSEQYF
v_gene: TRBV5-4; d_gene: .; abundance: .; j_gene: TRBJ2-4; CDR3nt: TGTGCCAGCAGCACGGGGGAGGTGGGCATTCAGTACTTC; CDR3aa: CASSTGEVGIQYF
v_gene: TRBV7-9; d_gene: .; abundance: .; j_gene: TRBJ1-1; CDR3nt: TGTGCCAGCAGTTTTGGACAATACACTGAAGCTTTCTTT; CDR3aa: CASSFGQYTEAFF
v_gene: TRBV7-8; d_gene: .; abundance: .; j_gene: TRBJ1-1; CDR3nt: TGTGCCAGCAGCGCGAGAAACACTGAAGCTTTCTTT; CDR3aa: CASSARNTEAFF
v_gene: TRBV19; d_gene: .; abundance: .; j_gene: TRBJ1-3; CDR3nt: TGTGCCAGTAGTATCGGACAGACGCCTGGAAACACCATATATTTT; CDR3aa: CASSIGQTPGNTIYF
v_gene: TRBV7-7; d_gene: .; abundance: .; j_gene: TRBJ2-7; CDR3nt: TGTGCCAGCAGCGGATTAATACGGGATGGGTTTGAGCAGTACTTC; CDR3aa: CASSGLIRDGFEQYF
v_gene: TRBV19; d_gene: .; abundance: .; j_gene: TRBJ1-1; CDR3nt: TGTGCCAGTAGGGGTCAGATCATGAACACTGAAGCTTTCTTT; CDR3aa: CASRGQIMNTEAFF
v_gene: TRBV24-1; d_gene: .; abundance: .; j_gene: TRBJ2-6; CDR3nt: TGTGCCACCAGTGACCAGGGGAGGGGGACCGGGGCCAACGTCCTGACTTTC; CDR3aa: CATSDQGRGTGANVLTF
v_gene: TRBV18; d_gene: .; abundance: .; j_gene: TRBJ2-7; CDR3nt: TGTGCCAGCTCACCAGGGTCTTGGAACGAGCAGTACTTC; CDR3aa: CASSPGSWNEQYF
v_gene: TRBV19; d_gene: .; abundance: .; j_gene: TRBJ2-3; CDR3nt: TGTGCCAGTAGTATGGCGCTAGGGCCCACAGATACGCAGTATTTT; CDR3aa: CASSMALGPTDTQYF
v_gene: TRBV20-1; d_gene: .; abundance: once; j_gene: TRBJ1-3; CDR3nt: TGCAGTGCTAGTAACAGGCTTGGAAACACCATATATTTT; CDR3aa: CSASNRLGNTIYF
v_gene: TRBV5-4; d_gene: TRBD1; abundance: once; j_gene: TRBJ1-1; CDR3nt: TGTGCCAGCAGCTTGGATCAGGGGGGGCACACTGAAGCTTTCTTT; CDR3aa: CASSLDQGGHTEAFF
v_gene: TRBV19; d_gene: TRBD1; abundance: .; j_gene: TRBJ1-1; CDR3nt: TGTGCCAGTAGTGGGAACAGGGGTGATGCTTTCTTT; CDR3aa: CASSGNRGDAFF
v_gene: TRBV4-1; d_gene: .; abundance: .; j_gene: TRBJ1-4; CDR3nt: TGCGCCAGCAGCCGGGCTGGGGGACTTAATGAAAAACTGTTTTTT; CDR3aa: CASSRAGGLNEKLFF
v_gene: TRBV29-1; d_gene: .; abundance: once; j_gene: TRBJ1-1; CDR3nt: TGCAGCGTATTCAGTTACATGAACACTGAAGCTTTCTTT; CDR3aa: CSVFSYMNTEAFF
v_gene: TRBV6-6; d_gene: .; abundance: few; j_gene: TRBJ1-1; CDR3nt: TGTGCCAGCAGTCCCTTCGGGCAGGGGATGAAGGGAACTGAAGCTTTCTTT; CDR3aa: CASSPFGQGMKGTEAFF
v_gene: TRBV15; d_gene: .; abundance: .; j_gene: TRBJ1-4; CDR3nt: TGTGCCACCAGCGCGGGGGCGCATGCTAATGAAAAACTGTTTTTT; CDR3aa: CATSAGAHANEKLFF
v_gene: TRBV4-2; d_gene: TRBD1; abundance: .; j_gene: TRBJ1-1; CDR3nt: TGTGCCAGCAGCCAAGAGGTGACAGGGGGCGCAGGCACTGAAGCTTTCTTT; CDR3aa: CASSQEVTGGAGTEAFF
v_gene: TRBV4-1; d_gene: .; abundance: .; j_gene: TRBJ1-1; CDR3nt: TGCGCCAGCAGCCCGCCTTACGGGGGGTCCCTGGGAGCTTTCTTT; CDR3aa: CASSPPYGGSLGAFF
v_gene: TRBV5-1; d_gene: TRBD2; abundance: .; j_gene: TRBJ2-1; CDR3nt: TGCGCCAGCAGTTCTCAACCTAGCGGGGGGGCGGACAATGAGCAGTTCTTC; CDR3aa: CASSSQPSGGADNEQFF
v_gene: TRBV5-1; d_gene: TRBD1; abundance: .; j_gene: TRBJ1-1; CDR3nt: TGCGCCAGCAGCTTGGCTGGGACAGATGAAGCTTTCTTT; CDR3aa: CASSLAGTDEAFF
v_gene: TRBV30; d_gene: TRBD1; abundance: .; j_gene: TRBJ1-5; CDR3nt: TGTGCCTGGAGTGTACACCGGACAGGGCCCCGTGGAATCGGCAATCAGCCCCAGCATTTT; CDR3aa: CAWSVHRTGPRGIGNQPQHF
v_gene: TRBV2; d_gene: TRBD1; abundance: .; j_gene: TRBJ1-4; CDR3nt: TGTGCCAGCCGTTACAGGGGGGATGAAAAACTGTTTTTT; CDR3aa: CASRYRGDEKLFF
v_gene: TRBV5-4; d_gene: TRBD1; abundance: .; j_gene: TRBJ2-7; CDR3nt: TGTGCCAGCAGCCCCAGGGGGACCTACGAGCAGTACTTC; CDR3aa: CASSPRGTYEQYF
v_gene: TRBV4-1; d_gene: .; abundance: .; j_gene: TRBJ1-3; CDR3nt: TGCGCCAGCAGCCAGACACAGGTTAACTCTGGAAACACCATATATTTT; CDR3aa: CASSQTQVNSGNTIYF
v_gene: TRBV28; d_gene: .; abundance: .; j_gene: TRBJ1-4; CDR3nt: TGTGCCAGCAGTTTGTCGGATCGCGTTGGGGGAAAACTGTTTTTT; CDR3aa: CASSLSDRVGGKLFF
v_gene: TRBV19; d_gene: .; abundance: .; j_gene: TRBJ2-3; CDR3nt: TGTGCCAGTAGTACGGGGGCGGGGACAGATACGCAGTATTTT; CDR3aa: CASSTGAGTDTQYF
v_gene: TRBV18; d_gene: .; abundance: .; j_gene: TRBJ1-4; CDR3nt: TGTGCCAGCTCACCCCTAGGGGTAAATGAAAAACTGTTTTTT; CDR3aa: CASSPLGVNEKLFF
v_gene: TRBV18; d_gene: .; abundance: .; j_gene: TRBJ1-1; CDR3nt: TGTGCCAGCTCACCGGGGTCACTTCTGAACACTGAAGCTTTCTTT; CDR3aa: CASSPGSLLNTEAFF
v_gene: TRBV27; d_gene: TRBD1; abundance: .; j_gene: TRBJ2-1; CDR3nt: TGTGCCAGCAGTTCACAGGGGGTCAATGAGCAGTTCTTC; CDR3aa: CASSSQGVNEQFF
v_gene: TRBV18; d_gene: TRBD2; abundance: .; j_gene: TRBJ2-7; CDR3nt: TGTGCCAGCTCATCCTTAGCGGGAGGCTCCTTTCTATACGAGCAGTACTTC; CDR3aa: CASSSLAGGSFLYEQYF
v_gene: TRBV10-2; d_gene: .; abundance: .; j_gene: TRBJ1-2; CDR3nt: TGCGCCAGCAGTGAGACAGCGAGGACGGGGGATGGCTACACCTTC; CDR3aa: CASSETARTGDGYTF
v_gene: TRBV5-1; d_gene: TRBD2; abundance: .; j_gene: TRBJ2-1; CDR3nt: TGCGCCAGCAGGCCGTCGGGGGGAGCCAATGAGCAGTTCTTC; CDR3aa: CASRPSGGANEQFF
v_gene: TRBV6-1; d_gene: TRBD1; abundance: .; j_gene: TRBJ1-2; CDR3nt: TGTGCCAGCTCCCGGGCAGACAGGGCTGGCTATGGCTACACCTTC; CDR3aa: CASSRADRAGYGYTF
v_gene: TRBV19; d_gene: .; abundance: .; j_gene: TRBJ2-3; CDR3nt: TGTGCCAGTAGTGCTGGGGGGACAGATACGCAGTATTTT; CDR3aa: CASSAGGTDTQYF
v_gene: TRBV5-1; d_gene: .; abundance: .; j_gene: TRBJ1-2; CDR3nt: TGCGCCAGCAGCCCTTCGGCCTACTATGGCTACACCTTC; CDR3aa: CASSPSAYYGYTF